The entry that follows covers one T cell receptor beta chain sequence. Its antigen is not known. The germline V gene encodes CDR1 SGHAT and CDR2 FQNNGV. The CDR3 is made up of 15 amino acids. The germline V and J ends were trimmed by 4 bases and 2 bases, with 15 bases remaining between them. Sequenced by immunoSEQ multiplex PCR; TCRdb stores in-frame clones only, minus some. This sample yields under 250,000 clones, of which roughly 85% are seen a single time; 4.5% to 6% belongs to the top ten. The data belong to a study of cytomegalovirus exposure and HLA in healthy donors. Regarding the study as a whole: In the 130 or so validation repertoires, approximately 94% of cluster scores exceeded 0, per a later analysis. The dataset shows that most TCR sequences were rare, while some public TCRs occurred in many donors.

This clonotype was sampled from a woman aged 18-29 years in good health and CMV-seronegative. Sequencing was carried out using PBMCs. The V gene is TRBV11-2, the J gene TRBJ2-7; D assignment may be TRBD1 or TRBD2 (6 bases each). The chain's CDR3 is CASSSAGHLTYEQYF. In nucleotides, the CDR3 is TGTGCCAGCAGCTCCGCGGGACACCTGACCTACGAGCAGTACTTC.